Following are 14 T cell receptor beta chains from one sample sequenced in a study of neurological immune-mediated disorders (dated by TCRdb to about 2019). Library construction relied on 5' RACE. Sequencing was carried out with an Illumina HiSeq 2500. Using fastp trimming at Q25 and MiXCR clonotype assembly, TCRdb reanalyzed the public sequencing data and kept in-frame beta chains. Each record represents a unique CDR3 protein, reported with the most common genes and DNA among its rows. This sample comprises roughly 100,000 distinct CDR3 sequences, approximately 4% of them detected only once. Clones ranked in the top ten supply just under 3% of the sample. Sequences were obtained from PBMCs. These receptors were taken from a woman aged 45-65 years with multiple sclerosis.

This clonotype was observed a handful of times. The chain employs TRBV6-2 or TRBV6-3 and TRBJ2-1, with TRBD2 matching over 10 bases. This CDR3 comprises 14 residues. V dropped 5 bases and J dropped 7; count of bases not matched to a gene: 5. Per the germline V gene, CDR1 is MNHEY and CDR2 is SVGEGT. Written as DNA, the CDR3 is TGTGCCAGCAGTAGTAGCGGGGGGCGAAATGAGCAGTTCTTC. Protein: CASSSSGGRNEQFF.

This clonotype was found many times. The gene calls are TRBV5-1 and TRBJ2-2, with D maybe TRBD2 (6 bases). Germline-derived CDR1 and CDR2 are SGHRS and YFSETQ. The length of the CDR3 is 17 residues. V was clipped by 3 bases and J by 2 bases, with 17 bases between them. The CDR3 protein is CASSSTAAGGNTGELFF. The CDR3, as DNA: TGCGCCAGCAGCTCTACCGCGGCCGGGGGAAACACCGGGGAGCTGTTTTTT.

This clonotype was detected ten times or more. The chain recombines TRBV5-1 with TRBJ1-1; D might be TRBD1 (5 bases). The CDR3 is 14 residues long. V lost 2 bases, J lost 0 bases, and 8 bases lay in between. Looked up from germline, CDR1 is SGHRS and CDR2 is YFSETQ. The CDR3 DNA is TGCGCCAGCAGCTTATGGGACCTGAACACTGAAGCTTTCTTT. It specifies CASSLWDLNTEAFF.

There are a few counts of this clonotype. The genes are TRBV7-2 and TRBJ2-3; a possible D gene is TRBD2 (6 bases). Germline CDR1 reads SGHTA; CDR2 reads FQGNSA. CDR3 length: 15 residues. The V and J ends lost 2 bases and 4 bases respectively, with 13 bases between them. CDR3 nucleotide sequence: TGTGCCAGCAGCTTAAAGGCGGGGCGCGCAGATACGCAGTATTTT. Protein product: CASSLKAGRADTQYF.

This clonotype has at least ten counts. This chain joins TRBV5-1 and TRBJ2-1, with 7 positions matching TRBD2. The J segment lost 3 bases and the V segment lost 4 bases, leaving 13 bases of the junction unmatched. The length of the CDR3 is 17 residues. CDR1 SGHRS and CDR2 YFSETQ come from the germline V gene. CDR3 DNA: TGCGCCAGCAGCAAATCTACTTGGGGGGGATTCTACAATGAGCAGTTCTTC. Translating gives CASSKSTWGGFYNEQFF.

This clonotype was picked up many times. The V call is TRBV20-1, the J call TRBJ1-5; the D gene is possibly TRBD1 (5 bases). This CDR3 is 14 amino acids long. The germline gives CDR1 DFQATT, CDR2 SNEGSKA (reference sequence). V shed 0 bases and J shed 4 bases, with 10 bases lying between them. CDR3 DNA sequence: TGCAGTGCTAGAGACCCTAGGGGAAATCAGCCCCAGCATTTT. Its protein is CSARDPRGNQPQHF.

The sample holds many counts of this clonotype. The chain's CDR3 is CASSSRTPPGDEQFF. In DNA form, the CDR3 reads TGTGCCAGCAGTTCGAGGACACCGCCCGGCGATGAGCAGTTCTTC. This rearrangement joins TRBV27 to TRBJ2-1; D is possibly TRBD1 (5 bases). Trimming took off 4 bases at V and 8 bases at J, with 18 bases between the two ends. CDR3 length equals 15 residues. CDR1 and CDR2 from the germline V gene are MNHEY and SMNVEV (reference sequence).

Remarks on this clonotype: A read error may be the cause here, since a much bigger clone is one base away. The chain links TRBV20-1 to TRBJ1-5; D unclear. This CDR3 comprises 11 residues. Germline CDR1 DFQATT, CDR2 SNEGSKA (reference sequence). In nucleotides, the CDR3 is TGCAGTGCTAGAGATCTGACGGCCCAGAATTTT. Protein sequence: CSARDLTAQNF.

This clonotype was detected many times. The gene calls are TRBV4-3 and TRBJ2-4; maybe TRBD1 (5 bases). The CDR3 has 14 amino acids. Trimming removed 0 bases at V and 8 bases at J, with 11 bases between. CDR1 is LGHNA and CDR2 is YSLEER in the germline V gene. For the CDR3, the DNA is TGCGCCAGCAGCCAAGAATTTGGGGCGTACATTCAGTACTTC. The encoded protein is CASSQEFGAYIQYF.

In its sample, this clonotype was seen many times. This chain uses TRBV12-3 or TRBV12-4 with TRBJ2-7; D is unresolved. The CDR3 contains 11 residues. Trimming left V 5 bases short and J 6 bases short, with 8 bases between. CDR3 nucleotide sequence: TGTGCCAGCAGTACCTCGAGCGAGCAGTACTTC. Translating gives CASSTSSEQYF.

This clonotype was seen many times. V is TRBV5-6 and J is TRBJ2-5; tentatively, D is TRBD1 or TRBD2 (6 bases each). The germline V and J ends were trimmed by 4 bases and 4 bases, with 14 bases remaining between them. Germline loops: CDR1 SGHDT, CDR2 YYEEEE. This CDR3 region has 14 residues. This CDR3 reads CASSPRDTRETQYF. For the CDR3, the DNA is TGTGCCAGCAGCCCGCGGGACACACGAGAGACCCAGTACTTC.

This clonotype was found many times. V gene TRBV10-3 combines with J gene TRBJ2-7; D is uncertain. V gave up 6 bases and J gave up 4 bases, with 10 bases separating them. The length of the CDR3 is 12 residues. Germline assignment: CDR1 ENHRY and CDR2 SYGVKD. CDR3 amino acids: CAISTPPYEQYF. The CDR3, as DNA: TGTGCCATCAGCACCCCTCCGTACGAGCAGTACTTC.

This clonotype has ten or more counts. The chain has TRBV4-1 and TRBJ1-2, with D perhaps matching TRBD1 (6 bases). Trimming left V 3 bases short and J 7 bases short, with 9 bases between. The germline V gene has CDR1 MGHRA and CDR2 YSYEKL. The CDR3 has 12 residues. The CDR3 loop is CASSHHRAGYTF. The CDR3 coding sequence is TGCGCCAGCAGCCACCACAGGGCTGGCTACACCTTC.

This clonotype was seen repeatedly, ten times or more. V gene TRBV12-3 or TRBV12-4 combines with J gene TRBJ2-7, with 8 bases matching TRBD1. This CDR3 is 18 amino acids long. J was trimmed by 5 bases and V by 3 bases; bases with no gene match: 18. This chain's CDR3 is CASSFGRTGGSLLDEQYF. CDR3 sequence (DNA): TGTGCCAGCAGTTTTGGTAGAACAGGGGGTTCCCTACTGGACGAGCAGTACTTC.